This is a list of T cell receptor beta chains from one sample in a study of cytomegalovirus exposure and HLA in healthy donors. TCRdb's table, derived via immunoSEQ multiplex PCR, lists solely in-frame clones and lacks some. This sample has 110,000 or so clones, with roughly 79% found just once. Source material: PBMCs. All receptors derive from a woman aged 45-60 years in good health and CMV-seropositive. Both conserved end residues are part of each CDR3. Each record gives: J gene, V gene, D gene, clone size, CDR3 protein, CDR3 DNA. The D gene is left open where the match is weak. Clone size, where shown, is once, few, many, or a class for clones that have expanded.

J: TRBJ2-5
V: TRBV5-6
D: .
size: .
CDR3: CASSLGRVETQYF
DNA: TGTGCCAGCAGCTTGGGCAGGGTGGAGACCCAGTACTTC

J: TRBJ2-3
V: TRBV9
D: TRBD2
size: .
CDR3: CASSVGVSGDADTQYF
DNA: TGTGCCAGCAGCGTAGGGGTTAGCGGGGATGCAGATACGCAGTATTTT

J: TRBJ1-5
V: TRBV2
D: .
size: .
CDR3: CASSDRQYSNQPQHF
DNA: TGTGCCAGCAGTGACCGACAGTATAGCAATCAGCCCCAACATTTT

J: TRBJ2-6
V: TRBV10-3
D: TRBD1
size: .
CDR3: CAITQGQGSSGANVLTF
DNA: TGTGCCATCACGCAGGGACAGGGATCATCTGGGGCCAACGTCCTGACTTTC

J: TRBJ2-1
V: TRBV7-6
D: TRBD1
size: .
CDR3: CASSLGAGGGNEQFF
DNA: TGTGCCAGCAGCTTAGGGGCAGGGGGCGGGAATGAGCAGTTCTTC

J: TRBJ2-3
V: TRBV29-1
D: TRBD2
size: .
CDR3: CSVEGTSGTDTQYF
DNA: TGCAGCGTTGAAGGGACTAGCGGCACAGATACGCAGTATTTT

J: TRBJ2-3
V: TRBV21-1
D: .
size: .
CDR3: CASEQRGPGQGHPDTDTQYF
DNA: TGTGCCAGCGAACAAAGGGGGCCGGGACAGGGACACCCTGACACAGATACGCAGTATTTT

J: TRBJ1-1
V: TRBV9
D: TRBD1
size: .
CDR3: CASSVSRQGREAFF
DNA: TGTGCCAGCAGCGTCAGTCGACAGGGAAGGGAAGCTTTCTTT

J: TRBJ2-7
V: TRBV27
D: TRBD2
size: .
CDR3: CASSPRLAPTYEQYF
DNA: TGTGCCAGCAGTCCCCGACTAGCACCTACCTACGAGCAGTACTTC

J: TRBJ2-3
V: TRBV18
D: TRBD2
size: .
CDR3: CASSPPLAGGQEDTQYF
DNA: TGTGCCAGCTCACCGCCTCTAGCGGGGGGTCAGGAAGATACGCAGTATTTT

J: TRBJ2-1
V: TRBV10-3
D: TRBD2
size: .
CDR3: CAIMGSGRNNEQFF
DNA: TGTGCCATCATGGGAAGCGGGAGGAACAATGAGCAGTTCTTC

J: TRBJ1-4
V: TRBV18
D: .
size: .
CDR3: CASSPQGSMTNEKLFF
DNA: TGTGCCAGCTCACCCCAGGGGAGTATGACTAATGAAAAACTGTTTTTT

J: TRBJ1-2
V: TRBV19
D: .
size: .
CDR3: CASSASANYGYTF
DNA: TGTGCCAGTAGTGCGTCGGCTAACTATGGCTACACCTTC

J: TRBJ2-6
V: TRBV2
D: .
size: .
CDR3: CASSRDTGANVLTF
DNA: TGTGCCAGCAGCCGGGACACTGGGGCCAACGTCCTGACTTTC

J: TRBJ2-5
V: TRBV9
D: TRBD1
size: few
CDR3: CASSATGKTQYF
DNA: TGTGCCAGCAGCGCGACAGGGAAGACCCAGTACTTC

J: TRBJ1-3
V: TRBV7-9
D: .
size: few
CDR3: CASSFGGGGGNTIYF
DNA: TGTGCCAGCAGCTTTGGGGGAGGAGGTGGAAACACCATATATTTT

J: TRBJ2-2
V: TRBV11-2
D: .
size: .
CDR3: CASSKQGRDGGELFF
DNA: TGTGCCAGCAGCAAGCAGGGTCGAGATGGCGGGGAGCTGTTTTTT

J: TRBJ2-5
V: TRBV7-2
D: TRBD2
size: .
CDR3: CASSLGLAGGETQYF
DNA: TGTGCCAGCAGCCTCGGACTAGCGGGAGGGGAGACCCAGTACTTC

J: TRBJ2-3
V: TRBV7-9
D: TRBD1
size: .
CDR3: CSSSLLRTGRPDTQYF
DNA: TGTTCCAGCAGCTTGCTAAGGACAGGGAGGCCAGATACGCAGTATTTT

J: TRBJ1-1
V: TRBV7-6
D: .
size: .
CDR3: CASSLQVGAGGTEAFF
DNA: TGTGCCAGCAGCCTGCAAGTGGGGGCTGGGGGCACTGAAGCTTTCTTT

J: TRBJ2-6
V: TRBV6-5
D: .
size: .
CDR3: CASSSPGSGANGLTF
DNA: TGTGCCAGCAGTTCTCCAGGGTCTGGGGCCAACGGCCTGACTTTC

J: TRBJ2-3
V: TRBV6-6
D: TRBD2
size: .
CDR3: CASSYLLAGSTDTQYF
DNA: TGTGCCAGCAGTTACTTGCTAGCGGGTTCCACAGATACGCAGTATTTT

J: TRBJ1-2
V: TRBV19
D: .
size: once
CDR3: CASNRGQGRYTF
DNA: TGTGCCAGTAACCGTGGACAAGGACGCTACACCTTC

J: TRBJ2-1
V: TRBV7-2
D: TRBD2
size: once
CDR3: CASSPNGGANEQFF
DNA: TGTGCCAGCAGCCCGAACGGGGGGGCTAATGAGCAGTTCTTC

J: TRBJ1-6
V: TRBV5-4
D: TRBD1
size: .
CDR3: CASSLAGTGGSPLHF
DNA: TGTGCCAGCAGCTTGGCCGGGACAGGGGGATCACCCCTCCACTTT

J: TRBJ1-5
V: TRBV4-1
D: TRBD1
size: .
CDR3: CASSQDPDRVIQPQHF
DNA: TGCGCCAGCAGCCAAGATCCGGACAGGGTTATTCAGCCCCAGCATTTT

J: TRBJ2-3
V: TRBV5-6
D: .
size: .
CDR3: CASSLVTGSTDTQYF
DNA: TGTGCCAGCAGCTTGGTCACGGGGAGCACAGATACGCAGTATTTT

J: TRBJ2-3
V: TRBV10-3
D: .
size: .
CDR3: CAISESTSTDTQYF
DNA: TGTGCCATCAGTGAGAGTACTAGCACAGATACGCAGTATTTT

J: TRBJ2-7
V: TRBV16
D: .
size: few
CDR3: CASSQSKTPGNEQYF
DNA: TGTGCCAGCAGCCAATCCAAGACCCCGGGGAACGAGCAGTACTTC

J: TRBJ2-3
V: TRBV7-7
D: .
size: .
CDR3: CASSLSWTPSTDTQYF
DNA: TGTGCCAGCAGCTTATCCTGGACTCCTAGCACAGATACGCAGTATTTT

J: TRBJ2-7
V: TRBV14
D: TRBD2
size: .
CDR3: CASSPRTSSVAYEQYF
DNA: TGTGCCAGCAGCCCCCGGACTAGCTCGGTCGCTTACGAGCAGTACTTC

J: TRBJ1-1
V: TRBV19
D: .
size: .
CDR3: CASSIDGASNTEAFF
DNA: TGTGCCAGTAGTATAGATGGGGCGTCGAACACTGAAGCTTTCTTT

J: TRBJ2-2
V: TRBV7-2
D: .
size: .
CDR3: CASSPVARENTGELFF
DNA: TGTGCCAGCAGCCCAGTAGCGCGGGAGAACACCGGGGAGCTGTTTTTT

J: TRBJ2-6
V: TRBV10-3
D: TRBD1
size: few
CDR3: CAISESPGQGAVGANVLTF
DNA: TGTGCCATCAGTGAATCCCCGGGACAGGGGGCGGTAGGGGCCAACGTCCTGACTTTC

J: TRBJ2-7
V: TRBV4-3
D: TRBD1
size: .
CDR3: CASSQFFGTGEHEQYF
DNA: TGCGCCAGCAGCCAATTTTTTGGGACAGGGGAGCACGAGCAGTACTTC

J: TRBJ1-1
V: TRBV7-9
D: .
size: .
CDR3: CASSLGGDTEAFF
DNA: TGTGCCAGCAGCTTGGGAGGGGACACTGAAGCTTTCTTT

J: TRBJ1-3
V: TRBV19
D: .
size: .
CDR3: CASSGRQDFGNTIYF
DNA: TGTGCCAGTAGTGGGAGACAGGACTTCGGAAACACCATATATTTT

J: TRBJ2-7
V: TRBV5-6
D: TRBD2
size: .
CDR3: CASSLAKRGGPYEQYF
DNA: TGTGCCAGCAGCTTGGCAAAGCGGGGGGGCCCCTACGAGCAGTACTTC

J: TRBJ2-3
V: TRBV4-3
D: TRBD1
size: .
CDR3: CASSQEVLGQGATDTQYF
DNA: TGCGCCAGCAGCCAAGAAGTCTTGGGACAGGGGGCAACAGATACGCAGTATTTT